The 29 T cell receptor beta chains reported below all come from one sample, sequenced in a study of blood T cell repertoires in COVID-19. Assay: immunoSEQ multiplex PCR; the TCRdb copy retains only in-frame clones and omits some. Of 130,000 or so clones in the sample, approximately 83% were seen once. The sample taken for sequencing was peripheral blood. Receptors originate from a woman between 50 and 59 years old who had recovered from COVID-19.

This clone has just one count. The chain is built from TRBV28 and TRBJ2-7; D might be TRBD2 (5 bases). Between the trimmed V and J ends, which lost 10 bases and 2 bases, there was a span of 18 bases. Germline CDR1 and CDR2: MDHEN and SYDVKM. The length of the CDR3 is 14 residues. In nucleotides, the CDR3 is TGTGCCACCTTCGGACTGCAACATACCTACGAGCAGTACTTC. Protein sequence: CATFGLQHTYEQYF.

The chain carries TRBV7-9 and TRBJ1-1; 10 positions match TRBD1. The J segment lost 1 base and the V segment lost 3 bases, leaving 2 bases of the junction unmatched. This CDR3 is built from 15 residues. From germline, CDR1 is SEHNR and CDR2 FQNEAQ (reference sequence). The CDR3 region is CASSFDRGPNTEAFF. Here the CDR3 DNA reads TGTGCCAGCAGCTTTGACAGGGGGCCGAACACTGAAGCTTTCTTT.

This clone was seen a few times. The chain carries TRBV4-3 and TRBJ2-1; the D gene is possibly TRBD1 (6 bases). The CDR3 runs 15 residues. Germline CDR1 LGHNA, CDR2 YSLEER. The V end was cut by 5 bases, the J end by 9 bases, with 20 bases between. For the CDR3, the DNA is TGCGCCAGCAGCGAGGGTGGGCAGGGGCAAGGTGAGCAGTTCTTC. Amino acids: CASSEGGQGQGEQFF.

This chain uses TRBV21-1 with TRBJ2-3; whether TRBD2, the table's D call, matches the DNA was not checked. TRBV21-1 has pseudogene status. The CDR3 has 14 residues. The DNA of the CDR3 is TGTGCCAGCAGAGATGGGAGGCCCACAGATACGCAGTATTTT. Its protein product is CASRDGRPTDTQYF.

The chain has TRBV27 and TRBJ2-2, with 7 bases aligning to TRBD1. The V segment lost 1 base and the J segment 6 bases; nucleotides outside the gene matches: 8. The CDR3 length is 16 residues. Germline V gene sequence: CDR1 MNHEY, CDR2 SMNVEV (reference sequence). CDR3 DNA: TGTGCCAGCAGTTTATTGGGGCAGGGGGTAGCCGGGGAGCTGTTTTTT. Amino acid sequence: CASSLLGQGVAGELFF.

The rearrangement joins TRBV5-1 to TRBJ1-4; D is unclear. The germline gives CDR1 SGHRS, CDR2 YFSETQ. This CDR3 is 13 amino acids long. The V gene lost 3 bases and the J gene lost 8 bases, with 11 bases spanning the gap. The CDR3, as DNA: TGCGCCAGCAGCTCCAATGTCGGGGAAAAACTGTTTTTT. Translated, it gives CASSSNVGEKLFF.

This chain connects TRBV2 to TRBJ2-5; D unresolved. V gave up 8 bases and J gave up 4 bases, with 5 bases separating them. Germline V lookup: CDR1 SNHLY, CDR2 FYNNEI. This CDR3 contains 10 residues. The CDR3 region is CASERETQYF. As DNA, the CDR3 is TGTGCCAGCGAGAGAGAGACCCAGTACTTC.

The V gene is TRBV4-2, the J gene TRBJ2-2; perhaps TRBD2 as D (6 bases). The V gene lost 0 bases and the J gene lost 5 bases, with 19 bases spanning the gap. CDR1 and CDR2 from the germline V gene are LGHNA and YNFKEQ. The CDR3 has 18 residues. CDR3 DNA: TGTGCCAGCAGCCAAGAGGGTTCACTAGCTCGTCGGACCGGGGAGCTGTTTTTT. Translation gives CASSQEGSLARRTGELFF.

V and J are TRBV5-1 and TRBJ2-3, with 9 bases aligning to TRBD2. CDR3 size: 16 residues. The V segment lost 4 bases and the J segment 4 bases; nucleotides outside the gene matches: 10. Looked up from germline, CDR1 is SGHRS and CDR2 is YFSETQ. The CDR3 reads CASSPSTSGVADTQYF. Written as DNA, the CDR3 is TGCGCCAGCAGCCCCTCGACTAGCGGCGTAGCAGATACGCAGTATTTT.

This sequence joins TRBV4-2 and TRBJ2-7; possible D gene TRBD2, 5 bases. V shed 1 base and J shed 5 bases, with 15 bases lying between them. CDR3 length: 15 amino acids. The germline gives CDR1 LGHNA, CDR2 YNFKEQ. CDR3 in DNA: TGTGCCAGCAGCCAAGGGGTATCGGGGATCGACGAGCAGTACTTC. This encodes CASSQGVSGIDEQYF.

The J gene is TRBJ2-2, the V gene TRBV19; D is possibly TRBD2 (5 bases). The CDR3 is 14 amino acids. Germline assignment: CDR1 LNHDA and CDR2 SQIVND (reference sequence). Between the trimmed V and J ends, which lost 0 bases and 3 bases, there was a span of 5 bases. The DNA of the CDR3 is TGTGCCAGTAGTATAGAGCGGGACACCGGGGAGCTGTTTTTT. Translation gives CASSIERDTGELFF.

This chain links TRBV29-1 with TRBJ2-7; TRBD2 might be the D (5 bases). Germline values: CDR1 SQVTM, CDR2 ANQGSEA. V was trimmed by 2 bases and J by 10 bases, leaving 12 bases between them. This CDR3 is built from 11 residues. The CDR3: CSVELADLQYF. CDR3 nucleotides: TGCAGCGTTGAACTAGCCGACCTTCAGTACTTC.

The chain links TRBV2 to TRBJ2-5; D is perhaps TRBD2 (7 bases). Per the germline V gene, CDR1 is SNHLY and CDR2 is FYNNEI. The length of the CDR3 is 15 residues. V was shortened by 8 bases and J by 3 bases, with 19 bases between the two germline ends. The CDR3 loop is CASRGVRGRKETQYF. In DNA form, the CDR3 reads TGTGCCAGCCGGGGGGTAAGGGGGAGAAAAGAGACCCAGTACTTC.

The chain recombines TRBV30 with TRBJ2-7, with 8 bases lining up with TRBD2. This CDR3 region has 16 residues. CDR1 is GTSNPN, CDR2 SVGIG, per germline (reference sequence). The junction had 9 bases not matched to a gene; V was cut back by 0 bases and J by 2 bases. The CDR3 DNA sequence: TGTGCCTGGAGTGTACTTGGCCTAGCGGGTGCCTACGAGCAGTACTTC. It is translated as CAWSVLGLAGAYEQYF.

The chain links TRBV30 to TRBJ2-5; 7 bases map to TRBD1. Germline trimming cut 5 bases from V and 5 bases from J; bases unmatched to any gene: 8. The CDR3 loop spans 13 amino acids. Germline V gene data show CDR1 as GTSNPN and CDR2 as SVGIG (reference sequence). In DNA, the CDR3 is TGTGCCTGGGGCAAACAGGGGCAGGAGACCCAGTACTTC. This sequence encodes CAWGKQGQETQYF.

The gene calls are TRBV18 and TRBJ2-7; D remains unclear. Germline V gives CDR1 KGHSH, CDR2 LQKENI. The CDR3 covers 14 residues. V was trimmed by 5 bases and J by 3 bases, leaving 14 bases between them. CDR3 region: CASSTSELFYEQYF. The CDR3 bases are TGTGCCAGCTCAACTTCTGAACTGTTCTACGAGCAGTACTTC.

In this sample, this clone turned up many times. The chain combines TRBV30 with TRBJ2-7, with 9 bases fitting TRBD1. CDR3 length: 14 amino acids. The trim removed 3 bases at V and 3 bases at J, leaving 6 bases unmatched. The germline CDR1 and CDR2 sequences are GTSNPN and SVGIG (reference sequence). In DNA form, the CDR3 reads TGTGCCTGGAGCGGACAGGGGAGCCGCTACGAGCAGTACTTC. As protein: CAWSGQGSRYEQYF. Looking up the rest from reference TRBV30 and TRBJ2-7 gives the full variable domain: SQTIHQWPATLVQPVGSPLSLECTVEGTSNPNLYWYRQAAGRGLQLLFYSVGIGQISSEVPQNLSASRPQDRQFILSSKKLLLSDSGFYLCAWSGQGSRYEQYFGPGTRLTVT.

The rearrangement joins TRBV11-2 to TRBJ1-1; D might be TRBD1 (5 bases). V lost 4 bases and J 1 base, leaving 13 bases between the germline ends. The CDR3 covers 15 residues. The germline gives CDR1 SGHAT, CDR2 FQNNGV. This CDR3 reads CASSWRGDGNTEAFF. The DNA for the CDR3 is TGTGCCAGCAGCTGGAGGGGCGATGGGAACACTGAAGCTTTCTTT.

The chain combines TRBV3-1 (or the pseudogene TRBV3-2) with TRBJ2-5, with TRBD1 as a possible D gene (6 bases). The CDR3 covers 14 residues. Trimming took off 6 bases at V and 0 bases at J, with 11 bases between the two ends. Germline CDR1 reads LGHDT; CDR2 reads YNNKEL (reference sequence). The CDR3 DNA follows: TGTGCCAGCAGTCTTACAGGGAACCAAGAGACCCAGTACTTC. Amino acids: CASSLTGNQETQYF.

The V call is TRBV6-1, the J call TRBJ1-3, with 7 bases lining up with TRBD1. V was clipped by 3 bases and J by 2 bases; unmatched bases: 4. The CDR3 has 15 amino acids. Germline CDR1 and CDR2: MNHNS and SASEGT. CDR3 protein: CASSDDREAGNTIYF. The CDR3 bases are TGTGCCAGCAGTGATGACAGGGAGGCTGGAAACACCATATATTTT.

The chain couples TRBV2 to TRBJ1-1; D remains ambiguous. The CDR3 loop spans 13 amino acids. V was cut by 1 base and J by 1 base, with 4 bases left in between. The V gene's germline CDR1 is SNHLY and CDR2 FYNNEI. The CDR3, as DNA: TGTGCCAGCAGTGAAGAGCAGAACACTGAAGCTTTCTTT. This translates into CASSEEQNTEAFF.

The chain carries TRBV5-1 and TRBJ1-4; tentative D call: TRBD1 (6 bases). The CDR3 contains 14 residues. V was pared by 2 bases and J by 8 bases, with 13 bases between. Per the germline V gene, CDR1 is SGHRS and CDR2 is YFSETQ. Here the CDR3 reads CASSLQGVQEKLFF. The CDR3 DNA follows: TGCGCCAGCAGCTTACAGGGAGTCCAAGAAAAACTGTTTTTT.

V and J are TRBV30 and TRBJ1-4; maybe TRBD1 (5 bases). CDR3 length: 17 amino acids. The germline V and J ends were trimmed by 4 bases and 0 bases, with 18 bases remaining between them. Germline assignment: CDR1 GTSNPN and CDR2 SVGIG (reference sequence). The CDR3: CAWKGFPRAATNEKLFF. The CDR3 bases are TGTGCCTGGAAGGGTTTCCCCAGGGCGGCAACTAATGAAAAACTGTTTTTT. The full variable domain, its missing parts supplied by reference TRBV30 and TRBJ1-4, is SQTIHQWPATLVQPVGSPLSLECTVEGTSNPNLYWYRQAAGRGLQLLFYSVGIGQISSEVPQNLSASRPQDRQFILSSKKLLLSDSGFYLCAWKGFPRAATNEKLFFGSGTQLSVL.

The J gene is TRBJ2-5, the V gene TRBV5-1, with 7 nucleotides matching TRBD1. Unmatched junction bases numbered 13, after V lost 4 bases and J lost 1 base. The CDR3 totals 17 residues. CDR1 is SGHRS and CDR2 is YFSETQ in the germline V gene. The CDR3 spells CASSPLRGQRIQETQYF. CDR3 coding DNA: TGCGCCAGCAGCCCCCTCCGGGGACAGCGGATCCAAGAGACCCAGTACTTC.

This clone was seen just once. The chain joins TRBV7-9 to TRBJ1-2; perhaps TRBD1 as D (5 bases). Germline loops: CDR1 SEHNR, CDR2 FQNEAQ (reference sequence). V dropped 5 bases and J dropped 0 bases, with 13 bases sitting between them. There are 15 residues in the CDR3. The CDR3 sequence: CASSRAGGPNYGYTF. In DNA, the CDR3 is TGTGCCAGCAGCCGGGCCGGGGGTCCTAACTATGGCTACACCTTC.

The CDR3 spells CASRTGFAEAFF. The CDR3 region has the DNA TGTGCCAGCAGGACAGGGTTTGCTGAAGCTTTCTTT. The chain combines TRBV12-3 or TRBV12-4 with TRBJ1-1; the match to TRBD1 covers 7 bases. CDR3 length: 12 residues. The V gene end was trimmed by 6 bases and the J gene end by 6 bases; junction bases not matched to a gene: 4.

The J gene is TRBJ2-2, the V gene TRBV7-9, with TRBD2 identical over 13 bases. The ends lost 4 bases at V and 1 base at J; junction bases unmatched: 9. The CDR3 length is 19 residues. Per the germline V gene, CDR1 is SEHNR and CDR2 is FQNEAQ (reference sequence). The chain's CDR3 is CASSSPPGLAGKNTGELFF. In nucleotides, the CDR3 is TGTGCCAGCAGCTCCCCTCCGGGACTAGCGGGGAAGAACACCGGGGAGCTGTTTTTT.

V is TRBV4-1 and J is TRBJ2-7; TRBD2 might be the D (5 bases). This CDR3 is built from 17 residues. Germline CDR1 MGHRA, CDR2 YSYEKL. V was clipped by 1 base and J by 7 bases, with 23 bases between them. This CDR3 is CASSQGELQSRGPEQYF. The CDR3 DNA follows: TGCGCCAGCAGCCAAGGGGAGCTTCAATCAAGAGGGCCAGAGCAGTACTTC.

The V call is TRBV4-1, the J call TRBJ1-2; 9 bases map to TRBD1. This CDR3 is 16 amino acids long. CDR1 is MGHRA, CDR2 YSYEKL, per germline. Trimming at V came to 1 base and at J to 2 bases, leaving 5 bases not matched to a gene. The CDR3 DNA is TGCGCCAGCAGCCAAGTCGGACAGGGGCTCAACTATGGCTACACCTTC. Its protein is CASSQVGQGLNYGYTF.